The 15 T cell receptor beta chains in this list originate from one sample, sequenced in a study of shared clonotypes between healthy human individuals. Method: immunoSEQ multiplex PCR; TCRdb's copy keeps in-frame clones and lacks some. There are approximately 400,000 clones in the sample; roughly 96% occur only once, and 0.32% lies in the top ten. Sequenced material: memory CD8+ T cells sorted from blood. Regarding subset: CD45RO+ cells pooled with CCR7-negative TemRA cells. The receptors here all came from a young man in good health.

This clone was observed a single time. The chain carries TRBV15 and TRBJ2-3; possibly TRBD1 or TRBD2 for D (5 bases each). This CDR3 has 14 amino acids. Per germline, CDR1 LNHNV and CDR2 YYDKDF (reference sequence). Trimming took 5 bases from V and 4 from J, leaving 13 bases between them. CDR3 in amino acids: CATSRRVGADTQYF. The CDR3 DNA sequence: TGTGCCACCAGCCGGAGAGTGGGGGCAGATACGCAGTATTTT.

This sequence joins TRBV10-3 and TRBJ1-5; TRBD1 is a possible D gene (5 bases). CDR1 is ENHRY and CDR2 is SYGVKD in the germline V gene. This CDR3 is 15 amino acids long. V lost 5 bases, J lost 5 bases, and 16 bases lay in between. CDR3 sequence reads: CAISPSGGGDQPQHF. In nucleotides, the CDR3 is TGTGCCATCAGTCCATCGGGGGGGGGAGATCAGCCCCAGCATTTT.

This clone was detected only once. This chain links TRBV5-1 with TRBJ2-5; either TRBD1 or TRBD2 may fit D (5 bases each). Germline V lookup: CDR1 SGHRS, CDR2 YFSETQ. The CDR3 is 16 amino acids. Trimming pared 2 bases from V and 5 bases from J, leaving 19 bases between. CDR3 DNA: TGCGCCAGCAGCTTTGCCTTTGGACCGGGACGGGAGACCCAGTACTTC. Translation: CASSFAFGPGRETQYF.

This clone was counted once. The chain links TRBV7-9 to TRBJ2-1, with D maybe TRBD2 (5 bases). The CDR3 is 15 amino acids. Germline lookup yields CDR1 SEHNR and CDR2 FQNEAQ (reference sequence). Trimming pared 5 bases from V and 5 bases from J, leaving 16 bases between. The CDR3 is CASSLRVPRDNEQFF. CDR3 bases: TGTGCCAGCAGCCTTCGGGTCCCGAGGGACAATGAGCAGTTCTTC.

The genes are TRBV6-5 and TRBJ1-5; the D gene is possibly TRBD1 (5 bases). The CDR3 contains 13 residues. Germline loops: CDR1 MNHEY, CDR2 SVGAGI. Trimming took off 6 bases at V and 4 bases at J, with 10 bases between the two ends. The CDR3 here is CASSQGNNQPQHF. Here the CDR3 DNA reads TGTGCCAGCAGCCAGGGTAATAATCAGCCCCAGCATTTT.

The genes are TRBV5-1 and TRBJ2-3, with 12 positions matching TRBD2. The ends lost 3 bases at V and 5 bases at J; junction bases unmatched: 1. The CDR3 covers 14 residues. The germline V gene has CDR1 SGHRS and CDR2 YFSETQ. The CDR3 is CASSWGLAGDTQYF. The CDR3, as DNA: TGCGCCAGCAGCTGGGGACTAGCGGGAGATACGCAGTATTTT.

This clone was seen only a few times. The chain carries TRBV18 and TRBJ1-1, with no clear D. V was cut by 1 base and J by 1 base, with 7 bases left in between. This CDR3 is 14 amino acids long. CDR1 KGHSH and CDR2 LQKENI come from the germline V gene. This CDR3 reads CASSPRAGNTEAFF. As DNA, the CDR3 is TGTGCCAGCTCACCACGGGCAGGGAACACTGAAGCTTTCTTT. Variable domain in full (rest from reference TRBV18 and TRBJ1-1): NAGVMQNPRHLVRRRGQEARLRCSPMKGHSHVYWYRQLPEEGLKFMVYLQKENIIDESGMPKERFSAEFPKEGPSILRIQQVVRGDSAAYFCASSPRAGNTEAFFGQGTRLTVV.

This chain uses TRBV2 with TRBJ2-1; D is undetermined. Germline V gene data show CDR1 as SNHLY and CDR2 as FYNNEI. This CDR3 has 13 residues. V lost 10 bases and J lost 0, with 10 bases in between. This CDR3 reads CATHSTSYNEQFF. The CDR3 DNA reads as TGTGCCACCCACTCTACCTCCTACAATGAGCAGTTCTTC.

About this clone itself: The same CDR3 also results from other DNA sequences found in this sample. The chain recombines TRBV6-5 with TRBJ2-1; D is ambiguous. The germline CDR1 and CDR2 sequences are MNHEY and SVGAGI. V lost 3 bases, J lost 7 bases, and 4 bases lay in between. CDR3 length equals 11 residues. The CDR3 loop is CASSYGNEQFF. CDR3 DNA sequence: TGTGCCAGCAGTTATGGGAATGAGCAGTTCTTC.

The gene calls are TRBV28 and TRBJ2-1, with TRBD2 identical over 8 bases. This CDR3 spans 17 amino acids. V lost 5 bases and J lost 8; bases outside the gene matches: 17. The germline V gene has CDR1 MDHEN and CDR2 SYDVKM. The chain's CDR3 is CASSPEIGGLDGHEQFF. The CDR3 region has the DNA TGTGCCAGCAGTCCTGAGATAGGGGGACTAGATGGGCATGAGCAGTTCTTC.

This clone was counted once. This sequence joins TRBV29-1 and TRBJ2-1; D is undetermined. V dropped 4 bases and J dropped 3 bases, with 4 bases sitting between them. The CDR3 runs 11 residues. Germline CDR1 reads SQVTM; CDR2 reads ANQGSEA. The CDR3 DNA is TGCAGCGTTGCCGTCTACAATGAGCAGTTCTTC. Translated, it gives CSVAVYNEQFF.

The chain's CDR3 is CASTIRLASTDTQYF. CDR3 DNA: TGTGCCAGCACCATAAGACTAGCCAGCACAGATACGCAGTATTTT. The rearrangement links TRBV6-1 to TRBJ2-3; 7 positions agree with TRBD2. V dropped 7 bases and J dropped 0; count of bases not matched to a gene: 7. The CDR3 is made up of 15 amino acids. Per germline, CDR1 MNHNS and CDR2 SASEGT.

The chain links TRBV4-1 to TRBJ2-3, with 7 bases matching TRBD2. Trimming cost V 0 bases and J 1 base; bases outside gene matches: 1. CDR3 size: 15 residues. CDR1 is MGHRA and CDR2 is YSYEKL in the germline V gene. CDR3 bases: TGCGCCAGCAGCCAAGATACTAGCGGCACAGATACGCAGTATTTT. Translating gives CASSQDTSGTDTQYF.

The genes are TRBV6-1 and TRBJ2-7; possibly TRBD2 for D (5 bases). This CDR3 region has 13 residues. In germline, CDR1 is MNHNS, CDR2 SASEGT. Trimming took off 10 bases at V and 0 bases at J, with 13 bases between the two ends. CDR3 bases: TGTGCCATCGTAGCGTCTTTCTCCTACGAGCAGTACTTC. As protein: CAIVASFSYEQYF.

This chain uses TRBV5-4 with TRBJ2-7, with TRBD2 matching over 9 bases. With V trimmed by 0 bases and J by 6 bases, 7 bases remained unmatched. Germline V gives CDR1 SGHNT, CDR2 YYREEE (reference sequence). CDR3 length: 15 amino acids. CDR3: CASSLVGSGSTEQYF. The DNA for the CDR3 is TGTGCCAGCAGCTTGGTGGGTAGCGGGAGTACCGAGCAGTACTTC. The full variable domain, rest sourced from reference TRBV5-4 and TRBJ2-7, is ETGVTQSPTHLIKTRGQQVTLRCSSQSGHNTVSWYQQALGQGPQFIFQYYREEENGRGNFPPRFSGLQFPNYSSELNVNALELDDSALYLCASSLVGSGSTEQYFGPGTRLTVT.